Listed here is a single T cell receptor (beta chain). Data came from immunoSEQ multiplex PCR; TCRdb stores just in-frame clones and leaves some out. Here the sample spans 150,000 to 200,000 clones, approximately 86% being singletons. Trimming took off 0 bases at V and 2 bases at J, with 7 bases between the two ends. The CDR3 is 14 amino acids. Germline loops: CDR1 SGDLS, CDR2 YYNGEE. This record comes from a study of control samples from healthy donors and cancer patients. V usage is TRBV9 and J usage is TRBJ2-3; D ambiguous. The clonotype was recovered from a woman aged 30 to 39 in good health. The sample was blood. This chain's CDR3 is CASSVGLYTDTQYF. CDR3 nucleotides: TGTGCCAGCAGCGTAGGGCTCTACACAGATACGCAGTATTTT.